This T cell receptor beta chain derives from a study of cytomegalovirus exposure and HLA in healthy donors. Method: immunoSEQ multiplex PCR; TCRdb's copy keeps in-frame clones and lacks some. This table holds 100,000 to 150,000 clones, approximately 88% found once. Germline V lookup: CDR1 MGHDK, CDR2 SYGVNS. Losses at the gene ends were 6 bases for V and 2 bases for J; bases not matched to a gene: 12. CDR3 length: 17 residues. Sequencing used PBMCs. The chain is built from TRBV25-1 and TRBJ2-7; 11 nucleotides match TRBD2. The source of this sequence is a woman under 30 in good health and CMV-seronegative. The CDR3 coding sequence is TGTGCCAGCAGGAAAGACTCGGGACTAGCGGAAACCTACGAGCAGTACTTC. Protein product: CASRKDSGLAETYEQYF.